This is a list of T cell receptor beta chains from one sample in a study of blood T cell repertoires in COVID-19. Assay used: immunoSEQ multiplex PCR; TCRdb lists only in-frame clones, some missing. The sample carries under 150,000 clones, around 81% recorded once. The sample comprised peripheral blood. The source of these receptors is a woman aged 55-69 years with acute or convalescent COVID-19. Both conserved end residues are part of each CDR3. The D gene is left open where the match is weak. Clone size is given for some rows only: seen once, a few or many times, or a class if the clone is expanded.

TRBJ2-3	once	.	TRBV7-4	TGTGCCAGCAGCTTAGCGCTAGGCAGGGGCCCTTCAGATACGCAGTATTTT	CASSLALGRGPSDTQYF
TRBJ2-1	.	.	TRBV4-2	TGTGCCAGCAGCCAAGGTCAGGGGTTCGCCGGGGAGCAGTTCTTC	CASSQGQGFAGEQFF
TRBJ1-6	.	TRBD1	TRBV9	TGTGCCAGCAGCGTAGGGGACAGAGTCTTCCCGGTCCCACCCCTCCACTTT	CASSVGDRVFPVPPLHF
TRBJ2-3	.	TRBD2	TRBV6-5	TGTGCCAGCAATACAGCGGGAGGGGCAGATACGCAGTATTTT	CASNTAGGADTQYF
TRBJ1-6	.	TRBD1	TRBV28	TGTGCCAGCAGGGACAGGGGTAGCTCACCCCTCCACTTT	CASRDRGSSPLHF
TRBJ1-2	.	.	TRBV27	TGTGCCAGCAGTTTATCCAGGGGTCCTGCCTATGGCTACACCTTC	CASSLSRGPAYGYTF
TRBJ2-2	.	.	TRBV27	TGTGCCAGCAGCTTTTCAACCCCAGGAGGCCCTTACACCGGGGAGCTGTTTTTT	CASSFSTPGGPYTGELFF
TRBJ2-5	once	.	TRBV30	TGTGCCTGGAGTATAACACAAGAGACCCAGTACTTC	CAWSITQETQYF
TRBJ2-3	few	TRBD2	TRBV4-1	TGCGCCAGCAGCCAAGTTGGAGCGGGAGACCCAGATACGCAGTATTTT	CASSQVGAGDPDTQYF
TRBJ2-1	few	TRBD2	TRBV7-3	TGTGCCAGCAGCTCAAGCGGGAGTAGCTCCTACAATGAGCAGTTCTTC	CASSSSGSSSYNEQFF
TRBJ1-6	.	.	TRBV28	TGTGCCAGCAGCCCTCCGGGTCAGAGCTCCTATAATTCACCCCTCCACTTT	CASSPPGQSSYNSPLHF
TRBJ2-2	.	TRBD2	TRBV4-1	TGCGCCAGCAGCCCAGGGAGGGACTGGAACACCGGGGAGCTGTTTTTT	CASSPGRDWNTGELFF
TRBJ1-6	.	.	TRBV19	TGTGCCAGTAGTATAGGCGGGGGAGGAGGTAATTCACCCCTCCACTTT	CASSIGGGGGNSPLHF